The 32 T cell receptor beta chains below were found in one sample sequenced in a study of T cell responses to AZD1222 COVID-19 vaccine. Clones were read by immunoSEQ multiplex PCR, and TCRdb kept only the in-frame ones, dropping some. The sample has 100,000 to 150,000 clones; roughly nine tenths are singletons. Sequences were derived from peripheral blood, sampled on day 0 of AZD1222 vaccination. The receptor set was obtained from an adult in good health.

The sample holds a few counts of this clone. The V gene is TRBV5-1, the J gene TRBJ1-6, with D maybe TRBD1 (6 bases). CDR3 length: 16 residues. V was pared by 4 bases and J by 2 bases, with 13 bases between. Germline CDR1 and CDR2: SGHRS and YFSETQ. The CDR3 DNA reads TGCGCCAGCAGCCTACAGGGCTCAACCTATAATTCACCCCTCCACTTT. It yields the protein CASSLQGSTYNSPLHF. Looking up the rest from reference TRBV5-1 and TRBJ1-6 gives the full variable domain: KAGVTQTPRYLIKTRGQQVTLSCSPISGHRSVSWYQQTPGQGLQFLFEYFSETQRNKGNFPGRFSGRQFSNSRSEMNVSTLELGDSALYLCASSLQGSTYNSPLHFGNGTRLTVT.

The chain links TRBV7-9 to TRBJ1-1; unclear D gene. The CDR3 sequence is 14 residues long. Germline V gives CDR1 SEHNR, CDR2 FQNEAQ (reference sequence). Trimming removed 0 bases from V and 5 bases from J, with 10 bases in between. The CDR3, as DNA: TGTGCCAGCAGCTTAGCGCGTCAGAAAACTGAAGCTTTCTTT. This codes for CASSLARQKTEAFF.

The chain links TRBV4-1 to TRBJ2-5; D may correspond to TRBD1 or TRBD2 (6 bases each). CDR1 is MGHRA and CDR2 is YSYEKL in the germline V gene. V lost 4 bases and J lost 5, with 20 bases in between. The CDR3 is 16 amino acids. The CDR3 here is CASSPTTSGGGETQYF. The CDR3 DNA reads TGCGCCAGCAGCCCGACGACTAGTGGAGGGGGGGAGACCCAGTACTTC.

This clone appeared a single time. The V and J genes are TRBV6-5 and TRBJ1-5; maybe TRBD1 (5 bases). Germline CDR1 and CDR2: MNHEY and SVGAGI. The CDR3 extends over 15 amino acids. With 6 bases removed from V and 6 bases from J, the gap between germline ends came to 18 bases. The CDR3 DNA is TGTGCCAGCAGCCCCCCCGGGGGGGTGCGTCAGCCCCAGCATTTT. As protein: CASSPPGGVRQPQHF.

This sequence joins TRBV30 and TRBJ2-7; no reliable D call. With 0 bases removed from V and 3 bases from J, the gap between germline ends came to 6 bases. The CDR3 runs to 12 residues. Looked up from germline, CDR1 is GTSNPN and CDR2 is SVGIG (reference sequence). CDR3 DNA: TGTGCCTGGAGTGTACTTGGCTACGAGCAGTACTTC. Translated, it gives CAWSVLGYEQYF.

The rearrangement links TRBV5-1 to TRBJ2-7, with 10 nucleotides matching TRBD1. The CDR3 contains 15 residues. V dropped 0 bases and J dropped 6; count of bases not matched to a gene: 6. The germline gives CDR1 SGHRS, CDR2 YFSETQ. The CDR3, as DNA: TGCGCCAGCAGCTTGGGTGGGACAGGGGCGGCCGAGCAGTACTTC. Amino acids: CASSLGGTGAAEQYF.

The V and J genes are TRBV11-2 and TRBJ2-2; D is possibly TRBD1 or TRBD2 (5 bases each). The germline V and J ends were trimmed by 0 bases and 6 bases, with 5 bases remaining between them. There are 13 residues in the CDR3. Germline CDR1 and CDR2: SGHAT and FQNNGV. The CDR3 sequence is CASSLEGAGELFF. The CDR3 DNA reads TGTGCCAGCAGCTTAGAGGGGGCCGGGGAGCTGTTTTTT.

CDR3 region: CASSHALQGADTEAFF. As DNA, the CDR3 is TGTGCCAGCAGCCACGCCCTCCAGGGGGCAGACACTGAAGCTTTCTTT. J is TRBJ1-1 and V is TRBV4-2; TRBD1 aligns across 8 bases. The CDR3 spans 16 residues. Per germline, CDR1 LGHNA and CDR2 YNFKEQ. J was trimmed by 3 bases and V by 3 bases; bases with no gene match: 9.

This clone was counted at least ten times. The V call is TRBV3-1 (or the pseudogene TRBV3-2), the J call TRBJ1-2, with TRBD1 matching over 8 bases. The CDR3 is made up of 16 amino acids. Per germline, CDR1 LGHDT and CDR2 YNNKEL (reference sequence). V gave up 0 bases and J gave up 5 bases; unmatched junction bases: 8. As DNA, the CDR3 is TGTGCCAGCAGCCAAGAGGGCAGGGGGCCGCGGTATGGCTACACCTTC. As protein: CASSQEGRGPRYGYTF.

The CDR3 sequence: CSGKTGGNTEAFF. In DNA form, the CDR3 reads TGCAGCGGGAAAACAGGGGGGAACACTGAAGCTTTCTTT. The rearrangement uses TRBV29-1 and TRBJ1-1, with TRBD1 identical over 8 bases. This CDR3 contains 13 residues. Germline V gene data show CDR1 as SQVTM and CDR2 as ANQGSEA. The trim removed 7 bases at V and 1 base at J, leaving 5 bases unmatched.

The V call is TRBV30, the J call TRBJ2-7, with a tentative D call TRBD1 (6 bases). The length of the CDR3 is 11 residues. The V gene's germline CDR1 is GTSNPN and CDR2 SVGIG (reference sequence). The germline V and J ends were trimmed by 7 bases and 4 bases, with 11 bases remaining between them. CDR3 DNA sequence: TGTGCCTTACAGGGAAAATACGAGCAGTACTTC. Encoded protein: CALQGKYEQYF. The whole variable domain, filled in from reference TRBV30 and TRBJ2-7, reads SQTIHQWPATLVQPVGSPLSLECTVEGTSNPNLYWYRQAAGRGLQLLFYSVGIGQISSEVPQNLSASRPQDRQFILSSKKLLLSDSGFYLCALQGKYEQYFGPGTRLTVT.

The CDR3 nucleotides read TGTGCCAGCAGTAAAGGACAGAACTACGAGCAGTACTTC. Its protein is CASSKGQNYEQYF. The V call is TRBV27, the J call TRBJ2-7, with D maybe TRBD1 (6 bases). V was shortened by 5 bases and J by 3 bases, with 11 bases between the two germline ends. The length of the CDR3 is 13 residues. The germline CDR1 and CDR2 sequences are MNHEY and SMNVEV (reference sequence).

The chain uses TRBV9 and TRBJ2-1; D call uncertain. CDR3 size: 14 residues. The V end was cut by 0 bases, the J end by 9 bases, with 13 bases between. In germline, CDR1 is SGDLS, CDR2 YYNGEE. The CDR3 loop is CASSVAIETPEQFF. CDR3 DNA sequence: TGTGCCAGCAGCGTAGCTATCGAGACACCTGAGCAGTTCTTC.

The J gene is TRBJ2-5, the V gene TRBV29-1; 7 positions match TRBD1. CDR3 length equals 12 residues. J lost 3 bases, V lost 7 bases, and 5 bases had no gene match. Germline values: CDR1 SQVTM, CDR2 ANQGSEA. The CDR3 sequence is CSAGTVKETQYF. The CDR3 DNA is TGCAGCGCTGGGACAGTAAAAGAGACCCAGTACTTC. Filled out from reference TRBV29-1 and TRBJ2-5, the complete variable domain reads SAVISQKPSRDICQRGTSLTIQCQVDSQVTMMFWYRQQPGQSLTLIATANQGSEATYESGFVIDKFPISRPNLTFSTLTVSNMSPEDSSIYLCSAGTVKETQYFGPGTRLLVL.

Only one count was recorded for this clone. V and J are TRBV7-2 and TRBJ2-7, with a tentative D call TRBD1 (5 bases). V was clipped by 5 bases and J by 0 bases, with 14 bases between them. This CDR3 comprises 15 residues. Germline V lookup: CDR1 SGHTA, CDR2 FQGNSA. For the CDR3, the DNA is TGTGCCAGCAGCCCGATGACAGCGCTCTCCTACGAGCAGTACTTC. Protein sequence: CASSPMTALSYEQYF.

The CDR3 region is CASSLGGGRTDTQYF. The CDR3 DNA is TGTGCCAGCAGCTTAGGTGGGGGCCGGACAGATACGCAGTATTTT. This chain links TRBV7-9 with TRBJ2-3; the D gene is possibly TRBD1 (6 bases). The CDR3 runs 15 residues. The germline V gene encodes CDR1 SEHNR and CDR2 FQNEAQ (reference sequence). V was pared by 1 base and J by 3 bases, with 11 bases between.

The CDR3 nucleotides are TGTGCCTGGACGTTTAAGAACACCGGGGAGCTGTTTTTT. Translating gives CAWTFKNTGELFF. The V and J genes are TRBV30 and TRBJ2-2; the D is unclear. The germline V gene encodes CDR1 GTSNPN and CDR2 SVGIG (reference sequence). The CDR3 is 13 amino acids. V lost 4 bases, J lost 1 base, and 7 bases lay in between.

The gene calls are TRBV3-1 (or the pseudogene TRBV3-2) and TRBJ1-3; D is uncertain. The V gene's germline CDR1 is LGHDT and CDR2 YNNKEL (reference sequence). There are 16 residues in the CDR3. Trimming cost V 3 bases and J 1 base, with 13 bases left between them. CDR3 residues: CASSQGSRASGNTIYF. The CDR3 DNA follows: TGTGCCAGCAGCCAGGGTTCTAGGGCTTCTGGAAACACCATATATTTT.

The chain recombines TRBV6-5 with TRBJ1-2; 7 bases fit TRBD1. The trim removed 2 bases at V and 3 bases at J, leaving 6 bases unmatched. Germline values: CDR1 MNHEY, CDR2 SVGAGI. The CDR3 runs 15 residues. Written as DNA, the CDR3 is TGTGCCAGCAGTTACAGGGACAGTGGGTACTATGGCTACACCTTC. The encoded protein is CASSYRDSGYYGYTF.

CDR3 amino acids: CASSYVAGVGETQYF. For the CDR3, the DNA is TGTGCCAGCAGTTACGTGGCTGGCGTCGGGGAGACCCAGTACTTC. The chain links TRBV6-5 to TRBJ2-5; D is undetermined. Trimming took off 2 bases at V and 5 bases at J, with 15 bases between the two ends. Germline CDR1 MNHEY, CDR2 SVGAGI. There are 15 residues in the CDR3.

This clone showed up just a few times. V is TRBV7-2 and J is TRBJ2-1; no clear D. Germline lookup yields CDR1 SGHTA and CDR2 FQGNSA. Trimming stripped 1 base from V and 10 bases from J, with 8 bases between. CDR3 length equals 12 residues. The CDR3 region has the DNA TGTGCCAGCAGCTTAGTTGGGCTCGAGCAGTTCTTC. It encodes CASSLVGLEQFF.

This chain connects TRBV15 to TRBJ1-5; D might be TRBD1 (5 bases). The CDR3 has 14 residues. The germline V and J ends were trimmed by 6 bases and 1 base, with 10 bases remaining between them. CDR1 is LNHNV and CDR2 is YYDKDF in the germline V gene (reference sequence). The chain's CDR3 is CATSRGGSNQPQHF. CDR3 coding DNA: TGTGCCACCAGTCGGGGGGGGAGCAATCAGCCCCAGCATTTT.

The rearrangement links TRBV2 to TRBJ1-5; maybe TRBD1 (5 bases). The germline gives CDR1 SNHLY, CDR2 FYNNEI. The CDR3 has 13 amino acids. Trimming pared 4 bases from V and 4 bases from J, leaving 8 bases between. CDR3 sequence reads: CASSGRENQPQHF. In DNA, the CDR3 is TGTGCCAGCAGTGGCAGGGAAAATCAGCCCCAGCATTTT.

CDR3 amino acids: CASSQGPFSEAFF. CDR3 nucleotides: TGCGCCAGCAGCCAAGGGCCATTTAGTGAAGCTTTCTTT. The chain links TRBV4-3 to TRBJ1-1, with D unclear. V dropped 1 base and J dropped 7 bases, with 10 bases sitting between them. This CDR3 comprises 13 residues. In germline, CDR1 is LGHNA, CDR2 YSLEER.

This chain uses TRBV4-1 with TRBJ1-1, with D unresolved. The CDR3 contains 14 residues. With 0 bases removed from V and 6 bases from J, the gap between germline ends came to 11 bases. Germline loops: CDR1 MGHRA, CDR2 YSYEKL. The CDR3 bases are TGCGCCAGCAGCCAAGATCCAAGGGCCCCTGAAGCTTTCTTT. Protein: CASSQDPRAPEAFF.

V gene TRBV4-2 combines with J gene TRBJ1-2; no clear D gene. Trimming removed 1 base at V and 6 bases at J, with 12 bases between. This CDR3 is 14 amino acids long. From germline, CDR1 is LGHNA and CDR2 YNFKEQ. CDR3 region: CASSQGRGANGYTF. As DNA, the CDR3 is TGTGCCAGCAGCCAAGGTCGGGGAGCGAATGGCTACACCTTC.

The DNA for the CDR3 is TGCGCCAGCAGCTTGGCGGACAGGGAGTACGAGCAGTACTTC. It specifies CASSLADREYEQYF. The chain links TRBV5-1 to TRBJ2-7; 8 bases map to TRBD1. This CDR3 has 14 residues. From germline, CDR1 is SGHRS and CDR2 YFSETQ. Losses at the gene ends were 0 bases for V and 4 bases for J; bases not matched to a gene: 3.

The chain joins TRBV5-6 to TRBJ1-1; perhaps TRBD1 as D (6 bases). Germline loops: CDR1 SGHDT, CDR2 YYEEEE. Trimming removed 5 bases at V and 1 base at J, with 9 bases between. The CDR3 totals 13 residues. CDR3 region: CASSLTGNTEAFF. The DNA for the CDR3 is TGTGCCAGCAGTCTGACAGGGAACACTGAAGCTTTCTTT.

The rearrangement joins TRBV11-2 to TRBJ1-2; the match to TRBD1 covers 10 bases. There are 15 residues in the CDR3. The junction had 7 bases not matched to a gene; V was cut back by 5 bases and J by 4 bases. Germline loops: CDR1 SGHAT, CDR2 FQNNGV. The CDR3 loop reads CASSPRQGAFYGYTF. CDR3 sequence (DNA): TGTGCCAGCAGCCCCCGACAGGGGGCCTTCTATGGCTACACCTTC.

Concerning this clone itself: Other DNA sequences in the sample encode the same CDR3. V gene TRBV19 combines with J gene TRBJ2-3; D is tentatively TRBD1 or TRBD2 (5 bases each). The CDR3 has 15 amino acids. The germline CDR1 and CDR2 sequences are LNHDA and SQIVND (reference sequence). Trimming cost V 5 bases and J 1 base, with 13 bases left between them. CDR3 protein: CASSSRDRGTDTQYF. The DNA for the CDR3 is TGTGCCAGTAGTTCCCGGGACCGAGGCACAGATACGCAGTATTTT.

This clone was detected only a few times. Other DNA sequences in this sample translate to the same CDR3. The rearrangement links TRBV12-3 or TRBV12-4 to TRBJ1-1; possibly TRBD1 for D (5 bases). CDR3 length equals 12 residues. The V and J ends lost 6 bases and 6 bases respectively, with 11 bases between them. The CDR3 nucleotides are TGTGCCAGCAGCCTTGGGGGGTCTGAAGCTTTCTTT. Protein sequence: CASSLGGSEAFF.

The chain links TRBV29-1 to TRBJ2-2, with D tentatively TRBD1 or TRBD2 (6 bases each). The germline V gene has CDR1 SQVTM and CDR2 ANQGSEA. The CDR3 has 14 residues. Between the trimmed V and J ends, which lost 4 bases and 1 base, there was a span of 10 bases. The CDR3 coding sequence is TGCAGCGTTGGGAGGGGACAGAACACCGGGGAGCTGTTTTTT. Translating it yields CSVGRGQNTGELFF.